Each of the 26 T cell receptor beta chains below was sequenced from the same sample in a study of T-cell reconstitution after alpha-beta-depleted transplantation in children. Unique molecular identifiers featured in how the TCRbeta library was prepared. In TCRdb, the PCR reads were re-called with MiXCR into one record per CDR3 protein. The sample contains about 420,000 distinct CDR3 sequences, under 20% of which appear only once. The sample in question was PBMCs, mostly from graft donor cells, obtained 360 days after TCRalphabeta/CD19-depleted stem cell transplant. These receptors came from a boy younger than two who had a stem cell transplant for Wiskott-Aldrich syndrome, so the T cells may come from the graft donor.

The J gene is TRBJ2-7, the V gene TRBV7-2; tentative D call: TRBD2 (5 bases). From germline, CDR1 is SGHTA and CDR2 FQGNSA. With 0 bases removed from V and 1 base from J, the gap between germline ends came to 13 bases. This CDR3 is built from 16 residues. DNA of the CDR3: TGTGCCAGCAGCTTAGCTTGGCGGGCCCAATCCTACGAGCAGTACTTC. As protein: CASSLAWRAQSYEQYF.

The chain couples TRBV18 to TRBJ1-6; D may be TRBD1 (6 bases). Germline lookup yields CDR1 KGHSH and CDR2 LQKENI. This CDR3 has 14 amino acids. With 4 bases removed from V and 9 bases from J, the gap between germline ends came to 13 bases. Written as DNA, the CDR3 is TGTGCCAGCTCACTCGGACAGATTACTTCACCCCTCCACTTT. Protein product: CASSLGQITSPLHF.

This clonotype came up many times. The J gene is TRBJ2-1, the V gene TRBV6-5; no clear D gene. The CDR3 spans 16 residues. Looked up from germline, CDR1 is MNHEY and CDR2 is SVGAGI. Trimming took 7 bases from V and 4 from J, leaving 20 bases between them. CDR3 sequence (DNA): TGTGCCAGCACGTCGCGCGAGTTCCTAATTTACAATGAGCAGTTCTTC. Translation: CASTSREFLIYNEQFF.

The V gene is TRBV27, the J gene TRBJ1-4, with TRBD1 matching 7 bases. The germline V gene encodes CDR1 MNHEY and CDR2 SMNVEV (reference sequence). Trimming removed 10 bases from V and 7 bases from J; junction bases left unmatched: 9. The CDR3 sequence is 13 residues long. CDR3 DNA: TGTGCCACCTCTGTAAGGGGGCGTGAAAAACTGTTTTTT. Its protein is CATSVRGREKLFF.

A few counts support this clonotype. The CDR3 DNA is TGTGCCAGTAGTAGCGGGACAGGACATCTACAATATGAGCAGTTCTTC. This codes for CASSSGTGHLQYEQFF. This chain connects TRBV19 to TRBJ2-1; 8 nucleotides agree with TRBD1. Looked up from germline, CDR1 is LNHDA and CDR2 is SQIVND (reference sequence). Germline trimming cut 4 bases from V and 8 bases from J; bases unmatched to any gene: 13. The CDR3 covers 16 residues.

For the CDR3, the DNA is TGCAGTGCTTCCCGAACCTCCGGGACAGGGAGGCTCTTCTATGGCTACACCTTC. It translates to CSASRTSGTGRLFYGYTF. V usage is TRBV20-1 and J usage is TRBJ1-2, with 9 bases aligning to TRBD1. Losses at the gene ends were 5 bases for V and 4 bases for J; bases not matched to a gene: 20. Germline assignment: CDR1 DFQATT and CDR2 SNEGSKA (reference sequence). This CDR3 has 18 residues.

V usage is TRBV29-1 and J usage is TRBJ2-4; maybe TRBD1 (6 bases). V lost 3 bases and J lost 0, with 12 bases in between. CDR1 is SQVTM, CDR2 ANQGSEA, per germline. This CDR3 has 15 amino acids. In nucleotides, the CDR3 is TGCAGCGTTGAGCTCAGGGGTAAAGCCAAAAACATTCAGTACTTC. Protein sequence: CSVELRGKAKNIQYF.

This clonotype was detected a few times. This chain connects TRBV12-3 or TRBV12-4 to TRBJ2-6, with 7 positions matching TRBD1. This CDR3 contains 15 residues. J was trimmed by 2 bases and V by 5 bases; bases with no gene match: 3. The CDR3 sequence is CASSPQGAGANVLTF. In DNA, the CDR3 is TGTGCCAGCAGTCCCCAGGGGGCTGGGGCCAACGTCCTGACTTTC.

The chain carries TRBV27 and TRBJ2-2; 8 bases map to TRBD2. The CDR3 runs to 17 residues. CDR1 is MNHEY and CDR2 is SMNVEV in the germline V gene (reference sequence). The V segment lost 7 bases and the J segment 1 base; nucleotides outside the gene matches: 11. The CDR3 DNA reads TGTGCCAGCACCCCAACCCGACTAGCGCGGAACACCGGGGAGCTGTTTTTT. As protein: CASTPTRLARNTGELFF.

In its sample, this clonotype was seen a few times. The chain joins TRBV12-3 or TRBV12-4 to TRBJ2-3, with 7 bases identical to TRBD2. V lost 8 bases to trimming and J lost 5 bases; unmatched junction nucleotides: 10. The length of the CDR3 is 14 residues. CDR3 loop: CASCFTAGLDTQYF. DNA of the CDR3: TGTGCCAGCTGCTTTACAGCGGGATTAGATACGCAGTATTTT.

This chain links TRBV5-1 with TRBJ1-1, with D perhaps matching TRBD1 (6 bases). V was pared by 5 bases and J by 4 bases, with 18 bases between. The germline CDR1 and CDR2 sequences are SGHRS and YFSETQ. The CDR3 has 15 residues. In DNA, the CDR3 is TGCGCCAGCAGGGGGAAGGGGGTGGCGAGCACTGAAGCTTTCTTT. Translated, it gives CASRGKGVASTEAFF.

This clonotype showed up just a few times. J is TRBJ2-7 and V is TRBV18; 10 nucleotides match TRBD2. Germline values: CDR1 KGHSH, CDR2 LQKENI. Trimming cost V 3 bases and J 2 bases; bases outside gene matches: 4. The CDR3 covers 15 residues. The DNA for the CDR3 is TGTGCCAGCTCACCTTGGACTAGCGGAGCCTACGAGCAGTACTTC. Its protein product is CASSPWTSGAYEQYF.

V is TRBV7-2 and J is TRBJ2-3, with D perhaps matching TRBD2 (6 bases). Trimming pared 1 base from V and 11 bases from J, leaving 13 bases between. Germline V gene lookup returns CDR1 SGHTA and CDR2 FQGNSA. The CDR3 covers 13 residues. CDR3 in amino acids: CASSLGRGLGQYF. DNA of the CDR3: TGTGCCAGCAGCTTAGGAAGGGGACTTGGGCAGTATTTT.

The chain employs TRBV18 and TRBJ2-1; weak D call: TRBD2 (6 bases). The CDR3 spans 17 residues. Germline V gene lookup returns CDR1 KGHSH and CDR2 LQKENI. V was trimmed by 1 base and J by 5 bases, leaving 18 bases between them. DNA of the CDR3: TGTGCCAGCTCACCACGTAGGGACTCCATGAGGAACAATGAGCAGTTCTTC. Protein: CASSPRRDSMRNNEQFF.

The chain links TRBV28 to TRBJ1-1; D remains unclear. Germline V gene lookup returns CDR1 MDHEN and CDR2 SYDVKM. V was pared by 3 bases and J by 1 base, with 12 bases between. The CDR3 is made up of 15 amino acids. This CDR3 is CASSFPTAGNTEAFF. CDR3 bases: TGTGCCAGCAGTTTTCCGACGGCCGGGAACACTGAAGCTTTCTTT. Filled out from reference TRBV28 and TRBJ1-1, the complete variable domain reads DVKVTQSSRYLVKRTGEKVFLECVQDMDHENMFWYRQDPGLGLRLIYFSYDVKMKEKGDIPEGYSVSREKKERFSLILESASTNQTSMYLCASSFPTAGNTEAFFGQGTRLTVV.

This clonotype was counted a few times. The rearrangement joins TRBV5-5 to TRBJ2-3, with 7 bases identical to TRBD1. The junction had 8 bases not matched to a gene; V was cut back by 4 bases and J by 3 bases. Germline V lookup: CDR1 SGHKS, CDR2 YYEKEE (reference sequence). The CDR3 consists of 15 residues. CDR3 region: CASSPDRPVTDTQYF. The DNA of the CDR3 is TGTGCCAGCAGCCCGGACAGGCCGGTTACAGATACGCAGTATTTT.

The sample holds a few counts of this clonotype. The CDR3 loop reads CASSYDSNEQYF. CDR3 DNA: TGTGCCAGCAGCTACGACAGTAACGAGCAGTACTTC. V usage is TRBV7-8 and J usage is TRBJ2-7; perhaps TRBD1 as D (5 bases). Germline V lookup: CDR1 SGHVS, CDR2 FQNEAQ. The CDR3 length is 12 residues. With 4 bases removed from V and 5 bases from J, the gap between germline ends came to 9 bases.

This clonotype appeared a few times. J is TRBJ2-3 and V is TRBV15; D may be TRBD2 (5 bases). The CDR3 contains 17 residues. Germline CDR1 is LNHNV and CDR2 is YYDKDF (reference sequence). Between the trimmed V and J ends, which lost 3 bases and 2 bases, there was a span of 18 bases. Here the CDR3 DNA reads TGTGCCACCAGCAGTGGCCCCATCGGGGTTATCACAGATACGCAGTATTTT. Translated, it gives CATSSGPIGVITDTQYF.

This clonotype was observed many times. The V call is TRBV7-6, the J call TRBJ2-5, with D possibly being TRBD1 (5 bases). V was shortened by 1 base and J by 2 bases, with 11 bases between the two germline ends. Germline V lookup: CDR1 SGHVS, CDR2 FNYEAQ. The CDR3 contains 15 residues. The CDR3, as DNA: TGTGCCAGCAGCTTAGGGCCCAGGGTTCAAGAGACCCAGTACTTC. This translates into CASSLGPRVQETQYF.

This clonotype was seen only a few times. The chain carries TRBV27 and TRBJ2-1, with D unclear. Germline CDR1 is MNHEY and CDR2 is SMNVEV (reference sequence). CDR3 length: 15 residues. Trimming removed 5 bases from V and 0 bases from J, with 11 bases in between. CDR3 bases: TGTGCCAGCAGTATTAGGCGACCCTCCTACAATGAGCAGTTCTTC. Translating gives CASSIRRPSYNEQFF.

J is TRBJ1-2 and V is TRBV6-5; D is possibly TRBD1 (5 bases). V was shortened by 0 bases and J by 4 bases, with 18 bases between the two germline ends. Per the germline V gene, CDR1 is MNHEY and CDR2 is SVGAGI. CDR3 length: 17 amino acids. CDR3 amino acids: CASSYSKPAGMVYGYTF. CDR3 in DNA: TGTGCCAGCAGTTACTCGAAGCCGGCAGGGATGGTCTATGGCTACACCTTC.

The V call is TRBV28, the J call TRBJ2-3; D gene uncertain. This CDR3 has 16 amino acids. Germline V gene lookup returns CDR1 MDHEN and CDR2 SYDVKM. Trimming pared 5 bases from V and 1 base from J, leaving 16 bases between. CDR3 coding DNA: TGTGCCAGCAGTGACCTCGTGTTTCTCGGCACAGATACGCAGTATTTT. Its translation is CASSDLVFLGTDTQYF.

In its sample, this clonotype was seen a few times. The CDR3 is CASSTRTSGGPSNTGELFF. CDR3 DNA sequence: TGTGCCAGCAGCACTCGGACTAGCGGGGGCCCCTCGAACACCGGGGAGCTGTTTTTT. V is TRBV7-8 and J is TRBJ2-2; 13 nucleotides align to TRBD2. This CDR3 is 19 amino acids long. Trimming removed 5 bases from V and 0 bases from J; junction bases left unmatched: 9. CDR1 SGHVS and CDR2 FQNEAQ come from the germline V gene.

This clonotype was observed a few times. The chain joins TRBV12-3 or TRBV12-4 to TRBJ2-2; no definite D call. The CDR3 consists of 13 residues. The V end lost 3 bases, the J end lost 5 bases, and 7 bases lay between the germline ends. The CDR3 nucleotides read TGTGCCAGCAGTTTTGGTAGAACCGGGGAGCTGTTTTTT. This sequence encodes CASSFGRTGELFF.

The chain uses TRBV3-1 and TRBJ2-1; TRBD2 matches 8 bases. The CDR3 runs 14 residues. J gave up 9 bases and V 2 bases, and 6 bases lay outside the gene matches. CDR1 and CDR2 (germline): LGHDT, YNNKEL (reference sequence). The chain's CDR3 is CASSQRGGQGEQFF. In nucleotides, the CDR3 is TGTGCCAGCAGCCAACGGGGGGGCCAGGGTGAGCAGTTCTTC.

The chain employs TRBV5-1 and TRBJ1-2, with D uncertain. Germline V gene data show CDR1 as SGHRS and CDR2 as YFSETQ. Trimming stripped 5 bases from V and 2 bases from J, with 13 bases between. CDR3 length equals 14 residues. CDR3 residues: CASREVTGNYGYTF. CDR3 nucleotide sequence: TGCGCCAGCAGAGAGGTGACGGGGAACTATGGCTACACCTTC.